The clone carrying this T cell receptor (beta chain) was counted a few times. Antigen unknown. These data originate in a study of T-cell memory formation after mild COVID-19. Study at large: TCR clusters largely stayed donor specific. Findings and limits, study-wide: Contracting CD4+ clones were located mainly in CM and EM, and CD8+ clones in EMRA.

The authors produced TCR alpha and TCR beta cDNA libraries with sample barcodes and UMIs by 5'RACE using constant-segment primers. One entry per CDR3 protein, called by TCRdb with MiXCR from the 5' RACE reads. The table shows around 140,000 distinct CDR3 sequences, with 15% to 20% occurring only once. V trimming: 2 bases; J trimming: 11 bases; junction bases outside the gene matches: 12. From germline, CDR1 is SGHRS and CDR2 YFSETQ. This CDR3 contains 15 residues. V usage is TRBV5-1 and J usage is TRBJ2-1; 8 nucleotides agree with TRBD2. The clonotype comes from an adult woman who had mild COVID-19 (a few samples of this study predate the infection). Cell type and time point are not known. The source material was PBMCs or a T cell subset sorted from them (not recorded which). The CDR3 protein is CASSFSPRAGEKQFF. In nucleotides, the CDR3 is TGCGCCAGCAGCTTCTCCCCAAGAGCGGGAGAAAAGCAGTTCTTC.